This T cell receptor (beta chain) derives from a study of technical replicates of blood from a few donors. The CDR3 is made up of 14 amino acids. Trimming took 1 base from V and 1 from J, leaving 8 bases between them. Germline CDR1 is SGHNT and CDR2 is YYREEE (reference sequence). Only in-frame clones appear in the TCRdb table, and some are missing; sequencing was by immunoSEQ multiplex PCR. The sample shows 55,000 to 85,000 clones, almost 98% of them seen only once. This clonotype originated in a human donor in good health. Sequencing input: T cells isolated from PBMCs. V is TRBV5-4 and J is TRBJ1-1; D is ambiguous. CDR3 in amino acids: CASSLTRTNTEAFF. In nucleotides, the CDR3 is TGTGCCAGCAGCTTGACCAGAACGAACACTGAAGCTTTCTTT.